This entry lists 2 T cell receptor beta chains sequenced from one sample in a study of T cells in localized non-small cell lung cancer. Clones were sequenced by immunoSEQ multiplex PCR, and TCRdb holds only the in-frame ones, with some missing. This table holds more than 5,000 clones, roughly 89% found once. The specimen comprised peripheral blood, sampled before any cancer treatment. The origin of the receptors is a male donor aged 60 or older with stage I lung adenocarcinoma.

The V and J genes are TRBV5-4 and TRBJ1-4, with D unclear. Looked up from germline, CDR1 is SGHNT and CDR2 is YYREEE (reference sequence). The CDR3 runs to 15 residues. The V end lost 1 base, the J end lost 7 bases, and 14 bases lay between the germline ends. The DNA of the CDR3 is TGTGCCAGCAGCTTGCGATTGGAGATTGGTGAAAAACTGTTTTTT. It specifies CASSLRLEIGEKLFF.

The chain employs TRBV2 and TRBJ2-3; the D is unclear. The V and J ends lost 0 bases and 5 bases respectively, with 12 bases between them. The CDR3 sequence is 15 residues long. Germline CDR1 and CDR2: SNHLY and FYNNEI. The CDR3 nucleotides are TGTGCCAGCAGTGAAGCGCGAAGGGTTGGAGATACGCAGTATTTT. Protein product: CASSEARRVGDTQYF.